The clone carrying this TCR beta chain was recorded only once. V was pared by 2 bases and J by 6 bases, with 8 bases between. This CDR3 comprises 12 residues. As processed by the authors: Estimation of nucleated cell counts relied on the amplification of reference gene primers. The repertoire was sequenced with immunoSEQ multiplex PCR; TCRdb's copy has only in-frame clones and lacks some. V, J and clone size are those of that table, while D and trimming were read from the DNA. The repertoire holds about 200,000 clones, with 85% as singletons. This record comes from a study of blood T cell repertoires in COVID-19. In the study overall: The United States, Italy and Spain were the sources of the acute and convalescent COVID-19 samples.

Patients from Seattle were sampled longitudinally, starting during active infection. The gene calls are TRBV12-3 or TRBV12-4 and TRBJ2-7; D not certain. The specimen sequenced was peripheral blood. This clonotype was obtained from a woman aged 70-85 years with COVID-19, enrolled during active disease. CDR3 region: CASSLLVTEQYF. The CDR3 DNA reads TGTGCCAGCAGTTTACTAGTAACCGAGCAGTACTTC.